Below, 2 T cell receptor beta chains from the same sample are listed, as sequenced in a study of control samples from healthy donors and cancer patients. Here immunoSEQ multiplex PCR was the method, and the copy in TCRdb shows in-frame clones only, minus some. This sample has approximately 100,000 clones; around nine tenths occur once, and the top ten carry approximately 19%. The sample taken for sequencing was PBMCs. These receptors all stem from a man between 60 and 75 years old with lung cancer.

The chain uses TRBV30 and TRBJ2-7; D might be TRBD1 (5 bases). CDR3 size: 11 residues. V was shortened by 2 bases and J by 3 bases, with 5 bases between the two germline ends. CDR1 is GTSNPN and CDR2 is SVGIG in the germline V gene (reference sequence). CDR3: CAWSRGYEQYV. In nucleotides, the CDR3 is TGTGCCTGGAGTAGGGGCTACGAGCAGTACGTC.

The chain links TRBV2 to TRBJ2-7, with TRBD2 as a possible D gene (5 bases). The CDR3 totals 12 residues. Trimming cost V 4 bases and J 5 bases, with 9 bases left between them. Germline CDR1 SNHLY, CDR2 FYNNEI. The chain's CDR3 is CASSASGNEQYV. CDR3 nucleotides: TGTGCCAGCAGTGCGTCGGGGAACGAGCAGTACGTC.